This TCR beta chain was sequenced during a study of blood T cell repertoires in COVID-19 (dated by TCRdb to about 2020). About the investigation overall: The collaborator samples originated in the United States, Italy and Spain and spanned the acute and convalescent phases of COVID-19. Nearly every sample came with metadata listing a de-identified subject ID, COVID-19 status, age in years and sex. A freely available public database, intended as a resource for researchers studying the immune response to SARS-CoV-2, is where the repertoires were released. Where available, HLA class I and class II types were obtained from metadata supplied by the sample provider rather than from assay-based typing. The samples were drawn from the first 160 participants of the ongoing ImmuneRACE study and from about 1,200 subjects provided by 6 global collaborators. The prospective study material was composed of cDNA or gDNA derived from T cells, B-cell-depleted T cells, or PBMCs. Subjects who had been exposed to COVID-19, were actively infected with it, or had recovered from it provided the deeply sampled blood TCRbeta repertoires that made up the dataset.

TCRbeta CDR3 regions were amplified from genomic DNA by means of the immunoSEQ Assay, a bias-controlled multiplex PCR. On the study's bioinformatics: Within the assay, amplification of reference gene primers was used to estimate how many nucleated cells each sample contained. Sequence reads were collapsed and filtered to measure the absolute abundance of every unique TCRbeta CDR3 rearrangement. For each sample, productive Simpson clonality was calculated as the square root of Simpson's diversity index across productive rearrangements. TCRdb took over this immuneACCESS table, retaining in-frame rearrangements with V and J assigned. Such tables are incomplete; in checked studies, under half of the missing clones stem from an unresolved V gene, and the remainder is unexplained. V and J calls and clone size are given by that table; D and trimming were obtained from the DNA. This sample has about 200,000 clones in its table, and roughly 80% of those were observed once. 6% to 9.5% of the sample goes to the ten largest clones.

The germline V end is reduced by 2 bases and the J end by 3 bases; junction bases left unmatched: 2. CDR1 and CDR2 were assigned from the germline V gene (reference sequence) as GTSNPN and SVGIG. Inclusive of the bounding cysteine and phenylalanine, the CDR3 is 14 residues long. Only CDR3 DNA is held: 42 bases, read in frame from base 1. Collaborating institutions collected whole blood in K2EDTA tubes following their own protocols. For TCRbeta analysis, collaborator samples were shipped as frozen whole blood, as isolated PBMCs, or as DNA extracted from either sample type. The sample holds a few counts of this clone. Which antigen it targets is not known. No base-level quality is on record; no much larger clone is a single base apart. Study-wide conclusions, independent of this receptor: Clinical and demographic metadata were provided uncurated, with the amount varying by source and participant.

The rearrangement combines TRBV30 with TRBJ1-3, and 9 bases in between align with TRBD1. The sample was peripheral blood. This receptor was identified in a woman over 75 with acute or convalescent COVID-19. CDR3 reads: CAWSTGGDGNTIYF. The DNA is TGTGCCTGGAGTACAGGGGGCGATGGAAACACCATATATTTT.